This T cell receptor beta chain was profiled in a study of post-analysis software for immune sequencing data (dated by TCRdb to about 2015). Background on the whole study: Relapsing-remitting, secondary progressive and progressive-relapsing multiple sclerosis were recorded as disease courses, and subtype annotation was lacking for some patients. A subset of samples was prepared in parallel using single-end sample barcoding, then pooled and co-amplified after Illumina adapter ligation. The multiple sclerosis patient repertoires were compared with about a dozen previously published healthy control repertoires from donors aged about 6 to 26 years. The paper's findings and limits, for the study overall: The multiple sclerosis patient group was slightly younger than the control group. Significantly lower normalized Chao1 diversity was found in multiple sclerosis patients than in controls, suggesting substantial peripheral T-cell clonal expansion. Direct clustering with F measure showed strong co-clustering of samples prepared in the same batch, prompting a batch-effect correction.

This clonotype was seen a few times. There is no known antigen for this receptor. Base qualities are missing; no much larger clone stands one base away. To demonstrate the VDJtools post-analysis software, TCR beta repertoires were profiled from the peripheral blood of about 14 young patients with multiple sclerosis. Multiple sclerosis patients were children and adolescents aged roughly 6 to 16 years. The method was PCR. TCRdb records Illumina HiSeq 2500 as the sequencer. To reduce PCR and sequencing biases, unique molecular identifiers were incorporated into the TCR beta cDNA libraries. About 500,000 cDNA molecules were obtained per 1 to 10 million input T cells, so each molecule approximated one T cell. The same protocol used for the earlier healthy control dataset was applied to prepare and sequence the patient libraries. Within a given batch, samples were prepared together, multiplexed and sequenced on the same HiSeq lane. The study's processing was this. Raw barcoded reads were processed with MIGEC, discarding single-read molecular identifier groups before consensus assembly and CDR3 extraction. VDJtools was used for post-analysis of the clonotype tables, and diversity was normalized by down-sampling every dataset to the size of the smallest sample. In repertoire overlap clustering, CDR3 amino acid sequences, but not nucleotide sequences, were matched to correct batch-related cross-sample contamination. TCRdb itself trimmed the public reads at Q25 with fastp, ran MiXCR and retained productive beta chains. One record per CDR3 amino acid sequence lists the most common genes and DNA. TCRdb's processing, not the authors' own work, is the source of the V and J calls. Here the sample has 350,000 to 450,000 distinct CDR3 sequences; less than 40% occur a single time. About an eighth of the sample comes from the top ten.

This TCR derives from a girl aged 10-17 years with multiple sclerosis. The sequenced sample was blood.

The CDR3 region: CSAPRQGSYNEQFF. The DNA reads as follows: TGCAGTGCTCCTCGACAGGGGAGCTACAATGAGCAGTTCTTC. This chain is built from TRBV20-1 and TRBJ2-1; 8 of the junction bases match TRBD1. Trimming leaves V shorter by 5 bases and J shorter by 3 bases, with the junction holding 6 bases beyond the gene matches. Reading the germline V gene (reference sequence) gives CDR1 DFQATT and CDR2 SNEGSKA. The CDR3 sequence holds 14 residues, the cysteine and phenylalanine included. CDR3 DNA is the only sequence kept; it has 42 bases, read in frame from the first base.